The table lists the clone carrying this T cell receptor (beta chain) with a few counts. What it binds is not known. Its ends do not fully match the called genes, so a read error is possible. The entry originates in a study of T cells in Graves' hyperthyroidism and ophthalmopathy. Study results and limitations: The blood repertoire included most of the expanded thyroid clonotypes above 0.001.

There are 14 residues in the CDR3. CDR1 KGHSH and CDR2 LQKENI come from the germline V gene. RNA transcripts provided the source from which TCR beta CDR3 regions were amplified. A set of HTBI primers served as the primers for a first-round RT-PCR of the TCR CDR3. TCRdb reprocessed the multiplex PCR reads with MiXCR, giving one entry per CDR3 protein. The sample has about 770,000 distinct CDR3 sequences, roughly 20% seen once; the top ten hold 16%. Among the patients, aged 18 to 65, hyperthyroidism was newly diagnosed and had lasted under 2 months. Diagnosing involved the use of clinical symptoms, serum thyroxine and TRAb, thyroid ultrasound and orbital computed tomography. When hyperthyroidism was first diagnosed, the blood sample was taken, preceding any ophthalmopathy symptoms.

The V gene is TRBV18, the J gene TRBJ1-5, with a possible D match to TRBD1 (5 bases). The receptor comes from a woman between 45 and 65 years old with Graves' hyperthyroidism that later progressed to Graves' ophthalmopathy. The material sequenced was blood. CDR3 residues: CASPPFWQGQPQHF. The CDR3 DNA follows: TGTGCCAGCCCACCATTTTGGCAGGGTCAGCCCCAGCATTTT.